The rows below give T cell receptor beta chains drawn from one sample of a study of STAT3 mutations in large granular lymphocyte leukemia. Some clones are missing from TCRdb's copy, which holds only in-frame ones; the method was immunoSEQ multiplex PCR. The data show tens of thousands of clones, roughly three quarters seen once. Sequencing was performed on PBMCs. Every receptor here comes from a human donor with T large granular lymphocyte leukemia. Some clones in this sample may be carry-over from other donors' samples. Each CDR3 is given with its conserved first and last residue. The D gene is left open where the match is weak. Only part of the rows carry a size: once, few, many, or a class if the clone is expanded.

>once|TRBJ1-2|-|TRBV15
TGTGCCACCAGCAGGTGGACACAGACTAACTATGGCTACACCTTC
CATSRWTQTNYGYTF
>-|TRBJ2-6|-|TRBV6-6
TGTGCCTCCGTCGTCGCTGGGGCCAACGTCCTGACTTTC
CASVVAGANVLTF
>-|TRBJ1-1|-|TRBV4-3
TGCGCCAGCAGCCAAGATCTTGGTTCTGAAGCTTTCTTT
CASSQDLGSEAFF
>-|TRBJ2-5|-|TRBV2
TGTGCCAGCAGGTGGGGCAGGGAAGAGACCCAGTACTTC
CASRWGREETQYF
>-|TRBJ2-7|-|TRBV5-1
TGCGCCAGCAATCCGCAGACAGCGTTCTCCTACGAGCAGTACTTC
CASNPQTAFSYEQYF
>once|TRBJ1-1|-|TRBV27
TGTGCCAGCAGTCGGGGGGGGCGACAGAAAGACACTGAAGCTTTCTTT
CASSRGGRQKDTEAFF
>-|TRBJ2-1|-|TRBV21-1
TGTGCCAGCAGGATACACCATTCCGACAATGAGCAGTTCTTC
CASRIHHSDNEQFF
>-|TRBJ1-6|TRBD1|TRBV13
TGTGCCAGCAGCTTAGTGCTTACCGGGACAGATAATTCACCCCTCCACTTT
CASSLVLTGTDNSPLHF
>few|TRBJ2-5|-|TRBV28
TGTGCAACCACTCGCGGTGAGACCCAGTACTTC
CATTRGETQYF
>-|TRBJ1-2|-|TRBV19
TGTGCCAGTAGTATGGGTCATCAGGTCTATGGCTACACCTTC
CASSMGHQVYGYTF
>-|TRBJ1-1|-|TRBV9
TGTGCCAGCAGCCAGGGAGGGAGCGGAGGGGTTGAAGCTTTCTTT
CASSQGGSGGVEAFF
>-|TRBJ2-1|TRBD2|TRBV5-1
TGCGCCAGCAGCGCGGGGACTAGCGGGGTCAATGAGCAGTTCTTC
CASSAGTSGVNEQFF
>-|TRBJ1-2|TRBD1|TRBV5-1
TGCGCCAGCAGCTTAGGGGGCTGGGCCTATGGCTACACCTTC
CASSLGGWAYGYTF
>-|TRBJ1-1|-|TRBV7-9
TGTGCCAGCAGCTTAACCCCAGGCCCTGAAGCTTTCTTT
CASSLTPGPEAFF
>-|TRBJ1-4|TRBD1|TRBV19
TGTGCCAGTAGTATAGCGGCAGGGGGCGGTGAAAAACTGTTTTTT
CASSIAAGGGEKLFF
>-|TRBJ1-3|-|TRBV4-2
TGTGCCAGCAGCCAAGATAAGGGACACACCATATATTTT
CASSQDKGHTIYF
>-|TRBJ1-2|-|TRBV11-2
TGTGCCAGCAGCTTAGAGTATCGGCCGTTAAGGGGATACTATGGCTACACCTTC
CASSLEYRPLRGYYGYTF
>once|TRBJ1-6|-|TRBV18
TGTGCCAGCTGTGCGACCGAGGGGAATCGGTCACCCCTCCACTTT
CASCATEGNRSPLHF
>-|TRBJ1-5|TRBD1|TRBV10-3
TGTGCCATCAGCCCGGGACAGCTGTATAGCAATCAGCCCCAGCATTTT
CAISPGQLYSNQPQHF
>once|TRBJ2-1|-|TRBV5-1
TGCGCCAGCAGCTTGGGTGGGGGCGTCTCCTACAATGAGCAGTTCTTC
CASSLGGGVSYNEQFF
>few|TRBJ2-7|-|TRBV30
TGTGCCTGGAGTGACGGTACAGGGCACGAGCAGTACTTC
CAWSDGTGHEQYF
>-|TRBJ2-7|-|TRBV6-1
TGTGCCAGCAGTGATCGTTTGGACACACTCTCCTACGAGCAGTACTTC
CASSDRLDTLSYEQYF
>few|TRBJ1-2|TRBD1|TRBV5-4
TGTGCCAGCAGCGGCCGGGACAGGGGGCGAGGCTATGGCTACACCTTC
CASSGRDRGRGYGYTF
>-|TRBJ1-1|-|TRBV19
TGTGCCAGTAGCGGGGGCCTGGGAGGCACTGAAGCTTTCTTT
CASSGGLGGTEAFF
>few|TRBJ2-7|TRBD1|TRBV12-5
TGTGCTAGTGGTTCCGACAGGGGGGAGCAGTACTTC
CASGSDRGEQYF
>-|TRBJ2-1|-|TRBV6-5
TGTGCCAGCAGTTATGGGGGGTCCAATGAGCAGTTCTTC
CASSYGGSNEQFF
>-|TRBJ2-2|-|TRBV7-2
TGTGCCAGCAGTCCTCGGGGGCCCTCGAACACCGGGGAGCTGTTTTTT
CASSPRGPSNTGELFF
>-|TRBJ1-5|-|TRBV6-6
TGTGCCAGCGCGGACACCCTTGACGGGCAGCCCCAGCATTTT
CASADTLDGQPQHF
>-|TRBJ1-5|-|TRBV7-9
TGTGCCAGCAGCCCCCGGGACGGACTTTACGGGCCCCAGCATTTT
CASSPRDGLYGPQHF
>few|TRBJ2-5|-|TRBV10-1
TGCGCCAGCATCTGCCTAGAGCAAGAGACCCAGTACTTC
CASICLEQETQYF
>-|TRBJ1-2|-|TRBV5-5
TGTGCCAGCAGCTTGGGGACAGCGTCTAACTATGGCTACACCTTC
CASSLGTASNYGYTF
>-|TRBJ2-2|-|TRBV28
TGTGCCAGCAGTTGGGGCAGCGGGAACACCGGGGAGCTGTTTTTT
CASSWGSGNTGELFF
>few|TRBJ2-1|-|TRBV2
TGTGCCAGCAGTGAAGTGGAGAAGCAGTTCTTC
CASSEVEKQFF
>once|TRBJ2-3|TRBD2|TRBV6-6
TGTGCCAGCAGACCACTAGCGGGGGTTCCAGATACGCAGTATTTT
CASRPLAGVPDTQYF
>-|TRBJ1-1|-|TRBV5-1
TGCGCCAGCAGCTTGGATAGGACAGCCACCTTAGCCACTGAAGCTTTCTTT
CASSLDRTATLATEAFF
>-|TRBJ1-2|-|TRBV19
TGTGCCAGTAGTATTGGCAGAAACTATGGCTACACCTTC
CASSIGRNYGYTF
>-|TRBJ2-1|TRBD1|TRBV2
TGTGCCAGCAGTGCGGGACAGTACAATGAGCAGTTCTTC
CASSAGQYNEQFF
>-|TRBJ1-5|-|TRBV5-1
TGCGCCAGCAGCCCCCTTGGGAGCAATCAGCCCCAGCATTTT
CASSPLGSNQPQHF
>-|TRBJ1-1|-|TRBV6-1
TGTGCCAGCCCCCTCCCTCAGTACGGCACTGAAGCTTTCTTT
CASPLPQYGTEAFF
>-|TRBJ1-2|-|TRBV4-3
TGCGCCAGCAGCCAAGACTATGCAGCCCTGTTGGGCTACACCTTC
CASSQDYAALLGYTF
>-|TRBJ1-4|TRBD1|TRBV6-5
TGTGCCAGCAGTTACGGGGGACAGAGAGGTGAAAAACTGTTTTTT
CASSYGGQRGEKLFF
>-|TRBJ1-2|-|TRBV14
TGTGCCAGCAGCCAAGTTAGGGGGTCTGGCTACACCTTC
CASSQVRGSGYTF
>-|TRBJ1-2|-|TRBV6-6
TGTGCCAGCAGTTATGGCCCAACAGGGACCGGCTACACCTTC
CASSYGPTGTGYTF
>-|TRBJ2-3|-|TRBV28
TGTGCCAGCAGTTTAAATCCAGATACGCAGTATTTT
CASSLNPDTQYF
>once|TRBJ1-6|-|TRBV28
TGTGCCAGCACCTTTCGGCTAGTGGCGAAGGGTCCCCTCCACTTT
CASTFRLVAKGPLHF